One sample yielded the 14 T cell receptor beta chains listed below, sequenced in a study of spatial heterogeneity in lung cancer. TCRdb processed the 5' RACE reads anew with MiXCR; each CDR3 protein has one entry. The sample yields about 13,000 distinct CDR3 sequences, roughly 6.6% seen once. Time point noted: sample taken at primary tumor resection. These receptors are not linked to any known antigen. Study outcomes and limitations: Mutation tallies in tumors tracked expanded intratumoral alpha and beta TCR counts.

The sequencing used lung tumor tissue, collected at surgery. These TCRs come from a female donor with early-stage non-small cell lung cancer.

This clonotype was recorded at least ten times. The V and J genes are TRBV6-6 and TRBJ2-1, with a tentative D call TRBD1 (6 bases). V gave up 5 bases and J gave up 9 bases, with 11 bases separating them. Per germline, CDR1 MNHNY and CDR2 SVGAGI (reference sequence). The CDR3 runs to 12 residues. The CDR3 nucleotides read TGTGCCAGCAGTCCCCAGGGGTCTGAGCAGTTCTTC. It codes for CASSPQGSEQFF.

This clonotype was seen repeatedly, ten times or more. The chain couples TRBV15 to TRBJ2-2; 10 bases line up with TRBD1. Trimming at V came to 3 bases and at J to 0 bases, leaving 1 base not matched to a gene. There are 16 residues in the CDR3. Germline-derived CDR1 and CDR2 are LNHNV and YYDKDF (reference sequence). In nucleotides, the CDR3 is TGTGCCACCAGCAGGGGACAGGGGTCGAACACCGGGGAGCTGTTTTTT. Protein sequence: CATSRGQGSNTGELFF. The full variable domain, in which reference TRBV15 and TRBJ2-2 provide the parts outside the CDR3, is DAMVIQNPRYQVTQFGKPVTLSCSQTLNHNVMYWYQQKSSQAPKLLFHYYDKDFNNEADTPDNFQSRRPNTSFCFLDIRSPGLGDTAMYLCATSRGQGSNTGELFFGEGSRLTVL.

This clonotype ranks as medium-sized. The chain uses TRBV6-1 and TRBJ2-7; D not resolved. Germline values: CDR1 MNHNS, CDR2 SASEGT. V was pared by 2 bases and J by 5 bases, with 10 bases between. The CDR3 contains 13 residues. The CDR3 region is CASSERPHNEQYF. The DNA of the CDR3 is TGTGCCAGCAGTGAACGTCCCCACAACGAGCAGTACTTC.

By its share, this clonotype is medium-sized (0.01 to 0.1%). The chain carries TRBV7-2 and TRBJ2-7; 8 nucleotides agree with TRBD2. Germline CDR1 SGHTA, CDR2 FQGNSA. This CDR3 is built from 15 residues. The junction had 11 bases not matched to a gene; V was cut back by 6 bases and J by 4 bases. CDR3 nucleotide sequence: TGTGCCAGCAGAGTAACCCCGGGACTAGGGTACGAGCAGTACTTC. Translated, it gives CASRVTPGLGYEQYF.

This clonotype was counted between two and nine times. This rearrangement joins TRBV29-1 to TRBJ2-2; D perhaps matches TRBD1 (7 bases). The CDR3 runs 13 residues. CDR1 and CDR2 from the germline V gene are SQVTM and ANQGSEA. The V gene lost 4 bases and the J gene lost 9 bases, with 15 bases spanning the gap. The CDR3 spells CSVASQGGRELFF. The CDR3 nucleotides are TGCAGCGTTGCGTCGCAGGGGGGCCGGGAGCTGTTTTTT.

By share, this clonotype counts as medium-sized. The chain couples TRBV7-8 to TRBJ2-5; TRBD1 agrees at 10 bases. CDR3 length equals 14 residues. CDR1 SGHVS and CDR2 FQNEAQ come from the germline V gene. The V segment lost 0 bases and the J segment 12 bases; nucleotides outside the gene matches: 7. The CDR3 loop is CASSLAPGQGNEYF. For the CDR3, the DNA is TGTGCCAGCAGCTTAGCCCCGGGACAGGGGAACGAGTACTTC.

This clonotype was found many times. The V and J genes are TRBV20-1 and TRBJ1-5, with unresolved D. Trimming stripped 0 bases from V and 4 bases from J, with 13 bases between. The CDR3 consists of 15 residues. Germline CDR1 DFQATT, CDR2 SNEGSKA (reference sequence). This chain's CDR3 is CSARDRRGINQPQHF. CDR3 in DNA: TGCAGTGCTAGAGATCGGCGCGGGATTAATCAGCCCCAGCATTTT.

By share, this clonotype counts as medium-sized. This chain uses TRBV25-1 with TRBJ2-2; D remains unclear. The germline gives CDR1 MGHDK, CDR2 SYGVNS. CDR3 length: 15 residues. The V end lost 4 bases, the J end lost 0 bases, and 9 bases lay between the germline ends. Here the CDR3 reads CASSVDGANTGELFF. The CDR3 DNA reads TGTGCCAGCAGTGTGGACGGAGCGAACACCGGGGAGCTGTTTTTT.

Many counts were recorded for this clonotype. V gene TRBV28 combines with J gene TRBJ1-1; D ambiguous. This CDR3 is built from 14 residues. Germline CDR1 is MDHEN and CDR2 is SYDVKM. The V gene lost 1 base and the J gene lost 5 bases, with 11 bases spanning the gap. The CDR3: CASSLFTGLTEAFF. CDR3 sequence (DNA): TGTGCCAGCAGTTTATTCACCGGCTTAACTGAAGCTTTCTTT.

V gene TRBV27 combines with J gene TRBJ2-1, with D perhaps TRBD2 (6 bases). Germline loops: CDR1 MNHEY, CDR2 SMNVEV (reference sequence). The CDR3 runs to 15 residues. V lost 1 base and J 7 bases, leaving 14 bases between the germline ends. The CDR3 DNA sequence: TGTGCCAGCAGTTTATTCGGGACTGCTTGGAATGAGCAGTTCTTC. Its protein product is CASSLFGTAWNEQFF.

This clonotype has more than one count but fewer than ten. The genes are TRBV2 and TRBJ1-5; 10 positions match TRBD1. CDR1 and CDR2 from the germline V gene are SNHLY and FYNNEI. The CDR3 length is 13 residues. Trimming removed 4 bases from V and 9 bases from J; junction bases left unmatched: 3. The CDR3 DNA sequence: TGTGCCAGCAGTGGGGGACAGGGGATGCCCCAGCATTTT. Protein: CASSGGQGMPQHF.

This clonotype was picked up many times. The chain employs TRBV29-1 and TRBJ1-2; the D is unclear. CDR1 and CDR2 (germline): SQVTM, ANQGSEA. CDR3 length: 13 residues. V lost 3 bases, J lost 3 bases, and 11 bases lay in between. CDR3 sequence reads: CSVESGGDYGYTF. In DNA form, the CDR3 reads TGCAGCGTTGAGAGTGGCGGGGACTATGGCTACACCTTC.

Ten or more counts support this clonotype. V is TRBV12-3 or TRBV12-4 and J is TRBJ1-4, with D possibly matching TRBD1 (6 bases). V was trimmed by 7 bases and J by 10 bases, leaving 13 bases between them. The CDR3 loop spans 12 amino acids. The CDR3 protein is CASTFRGGKLFF. The CDR3 region has the DNA TGTGCCAGCACCTTCAGGGGAGGAAAACTGTTTTTT.

V and J are TRBV6-5 and TRBJ2-1; 9 bases are shared with TRBD2. The ends lost 1 base at V and 7 bases at J; junction bases unmatched: 5. The CDR3 has 15 residues. Per the germline V gene, CDR1 is MNHEY and CDR2 is SVGAGI. The CDR3 is CASSYLAGVWNEQFF. CDR3 sequence (DNA): TGTGCCAGCAGTTACTTAGCGGGAGTATGGAATGAGCAGTTCTTC.